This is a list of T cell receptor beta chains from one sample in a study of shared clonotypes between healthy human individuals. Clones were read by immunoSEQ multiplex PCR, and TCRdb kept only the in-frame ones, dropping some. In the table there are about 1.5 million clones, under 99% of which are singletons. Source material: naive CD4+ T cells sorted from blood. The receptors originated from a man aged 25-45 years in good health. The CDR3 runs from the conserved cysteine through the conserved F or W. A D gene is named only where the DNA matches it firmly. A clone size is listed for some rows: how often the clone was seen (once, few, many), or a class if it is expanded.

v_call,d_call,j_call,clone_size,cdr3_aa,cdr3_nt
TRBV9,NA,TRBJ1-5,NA,CASSGDSNQPQHF,TGTGCCAGTTCCGGGGATAGCAATCAGCCCCAGCATTTT
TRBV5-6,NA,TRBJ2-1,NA,CASSLGRRHYNEQFF,TGTGCCAGCAGCTTGGGTAGGCGACACTACAATGAGCAGTTCTTC
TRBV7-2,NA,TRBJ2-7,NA,CASSSPVKDKGRMYF,TGTGCCAGCAGCTCCCCAGTTAAGGACAAGGGTAGGATGTACTTC
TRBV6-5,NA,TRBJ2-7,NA,CASREQGGNEQYF,TGTGCCAGCAGGGAACAGGGAGGGAACGAGCAGTACTTC
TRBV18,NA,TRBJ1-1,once,CASSPLLGLENTEAFF,TGTGCCAGCTCACCACTTTTGGGACTCGAGAACACTGAAGCTTTCTTT
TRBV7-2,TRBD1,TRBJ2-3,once,CASSSGTGVIDTQYF,TGTGCCAGCAGCTCCGGGACAGGGGTTATAGATACGCAGTATTTT
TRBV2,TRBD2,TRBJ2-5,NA,CAMLSTGTTHQETQYF,TGTGCCATGCTAAGCACCGGGACTACCCACCAAGAGACCCAGTACTTC
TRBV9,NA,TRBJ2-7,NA,CASSAGRGEQYF,TGTGCCAGCAGCGCCGGGCGAGGCGAGCAGTACTTC
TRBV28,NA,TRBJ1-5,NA,CASDEVTGQPQHF,TGTGCCAGCGATGAGGTGACGGGGCAGCCCCAGCATTTT
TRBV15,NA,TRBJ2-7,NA,CATSPRGGGSYEQYF,TGTGCCACCAGCCCCAGAGGAGGGGGTTCCTACGAGCAGTACTTC
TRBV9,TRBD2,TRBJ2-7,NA,CASSVGTVAGGYEQYF,TGTGCCAGCAGCGTAGGAACGGTGGCGGGAGGTTACGAGCAGTACTTC
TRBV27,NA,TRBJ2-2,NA,CASSLSPPGELFF,TGTGCCAGCAGTTTATCTCCTCCCGGGGAGCTGTTTTTT
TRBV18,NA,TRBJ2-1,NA,CASSPPSTGIGRSEFF,TGTGCCAGCTCACCACCGAGTACAGGGATTGGCCGCTCGGAGTTCTTC
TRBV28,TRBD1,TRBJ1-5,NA,CASRDRVSQPQHF,TGTGCCAGCAGGGACAGGGTTTCTCAGCCCCAGCATTTT
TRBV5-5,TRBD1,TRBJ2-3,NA,CASSPGQGSTDTQYF,TGTGCCAGCAGCCCGGGACAGGGCAGCACAGATACGCAGTATTTT
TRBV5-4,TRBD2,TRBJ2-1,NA,CASSLASGSYNEQFF,TGTGCCAGCAGCTTGGCTAGCGGCTCCTACAATGAGCAGTTCTTC
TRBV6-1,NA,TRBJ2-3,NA,CASSPPGPSTDTQYF,TGTGCCAGCAGTCCGCCGGGACCAAGCACAGATACGCAGTATTTT
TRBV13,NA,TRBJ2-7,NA,CASSSPSATPEQYF,TGTGCCAGCAGCTCCCCGTCCGCGACGCCCGAGCAGTACTTC
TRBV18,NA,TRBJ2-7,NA,CASSSTSVDSYEQYF,TGTGCCAGCTCATCTACCTCGGTAGACTCCTACGAGCAGTACTTC
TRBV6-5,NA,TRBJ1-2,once,CASSPQGTLYGYTF,TGTGCCAGCAGCCCTCAGGGTACGCTATATGGCTACACCTTC
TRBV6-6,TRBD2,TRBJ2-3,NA,CASSYLERGSTDTQYF,TGTGCCAGCAGTTACCTTGAGCGGGGAAGCACAGATACGCAGTATTTT
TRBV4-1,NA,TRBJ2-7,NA,CASSLGQLYEQYF,TGCGCCAGCAGCCTTGGACAGCTCTACGAGCAGTACTTC
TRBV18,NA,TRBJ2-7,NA,CASSPRGNSPSYEQYF,TGTGCCAGCTCACCCCGCGGTAACTCTCCCTCCTACGAGCAGTACTTC
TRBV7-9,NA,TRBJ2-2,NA,CASTQPVRVADGELFF,TGTGCCAGCACCCAACCAGTACGAGTAGCGGACGGGGAGCTGTTTTTT
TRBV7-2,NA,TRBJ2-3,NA,CASSLAYTDTQYF,TGTGCCAGCAGCTTAGCCTACACAGATACGCAGTATTTT
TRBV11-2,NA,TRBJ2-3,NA,CASSFPSGKGTDTQYF,TGTGCCAGCAGCTTCCCATCCGGGAAAGGCACAGATACGCAGTATTTT
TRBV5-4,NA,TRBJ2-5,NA,CASRTTEQETQYF,TGTGCCAGCAGGACGACAGAGCAAGAGACCCAGTACTTC
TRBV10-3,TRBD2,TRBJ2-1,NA,CAIRAKDSGLAGEGSYNEQFF,TGTGCCATCAGGGCCAAGGATTCGGGACTAGCGGGAGAGGGGTCCTACAATGAGCAGTTCTTC
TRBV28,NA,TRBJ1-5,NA,CASSLRQSYSNQPQHF,TGTGCCAGCAGTCTAAGACAGTCTTATAGCAATCAGCCCCAGCATTTT
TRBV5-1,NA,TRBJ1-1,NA,CASSLGLTEAFF,TGCGCCAGCAGCTTGGGCTTGACTGAAGCTTTCTTT
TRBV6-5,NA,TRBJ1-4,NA,CASSRSSRGGKLFF,TGTGCCAGCAGTCGGTCATCCCGGGGCGGAAAACTGTTTTTT
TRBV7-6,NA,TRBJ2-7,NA,CASSLRGPSSYEQYF,TGTGCCAGCAGCTTACGGGGGCCAAGCTCCTACGAGCAGTACTTC
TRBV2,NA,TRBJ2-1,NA,CASSERGGTGAISYNEQFF,TGTGCCAGCAGTGAGAGGGGGGGGACAGGCGCGATCTCCTACAATGAGCAGTTCTTC
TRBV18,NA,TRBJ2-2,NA,CASSPPVRRPTGELFF,TGTGCCAGCTCACCCCCAGTCCGGAGACCTACCGGGGAGCTGTTTTTT
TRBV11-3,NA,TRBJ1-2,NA,CASSLTTGTGGYTF,TGTGCCAGCAGCTTGACTACAGGGACGGGAGGCTACACCTTC
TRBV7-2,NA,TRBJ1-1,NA,CASSTRGSEAFF,TGTGCCAGCAGCACCAGGGGTTCTGAAGCTTTCTTT
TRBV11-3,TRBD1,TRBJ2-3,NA,CASSLATGTGGVRDTQYF,TGTGCCAGCAGCTTAGCCACCGGGACAGGGGGCGTACGGGATACGCAGTATTTT
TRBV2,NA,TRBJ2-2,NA,CASSSGATLTWGELFF,TGTGCCAGCAGTTCCGGAGCGACGCTGACGTGGGGGGAGCTGTTTTTT
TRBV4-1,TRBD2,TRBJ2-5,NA,CASSQDGLAGEETQYF,TGCGCCAGCAGCCAAGATGGACTAGCGGGGGAAGAGACCCAGTACTTC
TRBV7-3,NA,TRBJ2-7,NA,CASSLLPGDPYEQYF,TGTGCCAGCAGCTTACTCCCAGGGGACCCCTACGAGCAGTACTTC
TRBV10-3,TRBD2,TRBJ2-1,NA,CAISSGTSGYNEQFF,TGTGCCATCAGTTCCGGGACTAGCGGGTACAATGAGCAGTTCTTC
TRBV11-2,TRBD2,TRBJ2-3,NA,CASTLEAGVNTQYF,TGTGCCAGCACCCTTGAGGCGGGAGTGAATACGCAGTATTTT
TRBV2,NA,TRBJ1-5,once,CASSPRETGNQPQHF,TGTGCCAGCAGTCCCAGGGAGACCGGCAATCAGCCCCAGCATTTT
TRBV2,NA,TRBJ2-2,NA,CASSFAGREDTGELFF,TGTGCCAGCAGTTTTGCGGGCCGCGAGGACACCGGGGAGCTGTTTTTT
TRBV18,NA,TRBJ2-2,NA,CASSPRAGRRDTGELFF,TGTGCCAGCTCACCACGGGCAGGCAGAAGGGACACCGGGGAGCTGTTTTTT
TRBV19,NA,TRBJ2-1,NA,CASSPRVRAVPYNEQFF,TGTGCCAGTAGTCCAAGGGTTAGAGCGGTACCCTACAATGAGCAGTTCTTC
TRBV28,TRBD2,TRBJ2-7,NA,CASSPALAGVGEQYF,TGTGCCAGCAGCCCCGCCCTAGCGGGAGTGGGGGAGCAGTACTTC
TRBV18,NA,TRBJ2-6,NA,CASSPTSGANVLTF,TGTGCCAGCTCACCGACCTCTGGGGCCAACGTCCTGACTTTC
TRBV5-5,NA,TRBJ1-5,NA,CASSLYGGHDQPQHF,TGTGCCAGCAGCTTATATGGAGGGCACGATCAGCCCCAGCATTTT
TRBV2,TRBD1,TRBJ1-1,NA,CASSRPGTGIKNTEAFF,TGTGCCAGCAGCCGTCCCGGGACAGGGATAAAGAACACTGAAGCTTTCTTT
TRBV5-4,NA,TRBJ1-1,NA,CASSSAVDPTEAFF,TGTGCCAGCAGCTCGGCGGTGGATCCCACTGAAGCTTTCTTT
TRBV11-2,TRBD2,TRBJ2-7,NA,CASSLGLASSYEQYF,TGTGCCAGCAGCTTGGGACTAGCGAGCTCCTACGAGCAGTACTTC
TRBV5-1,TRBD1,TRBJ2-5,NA,CASSSTGQGAETQYF,TGCGCCAGCAGCTCCACCGGACAGGGCGCGGAGACCCAGTACTTC
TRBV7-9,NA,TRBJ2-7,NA,CASSYQAGRLYEQYF,TGTGCCAGCAGCTACCAGGCCGGGAGACTCTACGAGCAGTACTTC